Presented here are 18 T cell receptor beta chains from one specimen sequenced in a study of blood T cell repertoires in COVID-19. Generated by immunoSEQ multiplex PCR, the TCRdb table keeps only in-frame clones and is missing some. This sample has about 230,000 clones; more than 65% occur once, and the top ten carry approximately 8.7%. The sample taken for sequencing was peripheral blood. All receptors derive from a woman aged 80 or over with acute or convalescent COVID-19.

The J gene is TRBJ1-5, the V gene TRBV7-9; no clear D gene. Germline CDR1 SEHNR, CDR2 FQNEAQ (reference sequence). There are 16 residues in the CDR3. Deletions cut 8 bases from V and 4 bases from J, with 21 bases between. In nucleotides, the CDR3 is TGTGCCAGCGGTCGGTATGGAGGGTTTGTGAATCAGCCCCAGCATTTT. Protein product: CASGRYGGFVNQPQHF.

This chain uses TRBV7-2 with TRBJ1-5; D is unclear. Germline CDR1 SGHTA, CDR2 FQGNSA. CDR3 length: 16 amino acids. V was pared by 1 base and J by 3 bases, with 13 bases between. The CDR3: CASSLVVQTPNQPQHF. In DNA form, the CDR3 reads TGTGCCAGCAGCTTAGTGGTTCAAACACCCAATCAGCCCCAGCATTTT. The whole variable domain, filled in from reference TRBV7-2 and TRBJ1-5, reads GAGVSQSPSNKVTEKGKDVELRCDPISGHTALYWYRQSLGQGLEFLIYFQGNSAPDKSGLPSDRFSAERTGGSVSTLTIQRTQQEDSAVYLCASSLVVQTPNQPQHFGDGTRLSIL.

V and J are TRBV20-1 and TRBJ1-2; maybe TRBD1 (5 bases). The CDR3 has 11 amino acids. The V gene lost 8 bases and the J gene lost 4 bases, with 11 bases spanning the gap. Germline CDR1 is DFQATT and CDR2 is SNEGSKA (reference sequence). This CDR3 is CSLVQVYGYTF. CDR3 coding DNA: TGCAGTTTAGTACAGGTCTATGGCTACACCTTC.

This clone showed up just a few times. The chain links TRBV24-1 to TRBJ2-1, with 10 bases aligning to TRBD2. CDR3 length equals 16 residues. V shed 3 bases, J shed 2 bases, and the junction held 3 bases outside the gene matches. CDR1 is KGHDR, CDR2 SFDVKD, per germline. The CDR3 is CATSDPSGGAYNEQFF. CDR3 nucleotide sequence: TGTGCCACCAGTGATCCGAGCGGGGGGGCCTACAATGAGCAGTTCTTC.

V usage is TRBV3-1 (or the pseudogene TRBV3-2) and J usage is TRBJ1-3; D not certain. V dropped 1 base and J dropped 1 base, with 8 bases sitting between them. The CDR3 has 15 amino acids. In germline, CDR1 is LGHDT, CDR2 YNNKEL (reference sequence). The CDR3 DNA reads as TGTGCCAGCAGCCAAGGGCTAGCGTCTGGAAACACCATATATTTT. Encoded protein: CASSQGLASGNTIYF.

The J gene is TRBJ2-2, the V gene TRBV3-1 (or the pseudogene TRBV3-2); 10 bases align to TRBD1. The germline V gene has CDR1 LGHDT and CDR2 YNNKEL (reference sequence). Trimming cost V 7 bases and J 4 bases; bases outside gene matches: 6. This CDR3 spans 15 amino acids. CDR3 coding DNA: TGTGCCAGCAATCCGGGACAGGGGAGCACCGGGGAGCTGTTTTTT. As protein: CASNPGQGSTGELFF.

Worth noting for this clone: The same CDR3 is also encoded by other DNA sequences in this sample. CDR3 coding DNA: TGTGCCAGCAGCTTAGTCCAGAACACTGAAGCTTTCTTT. It yields the protein CASSLVQNTEAFF. This chain uses TRBV7-2 with TRBJ1-1; D is uncertain. CDR3 size: 13 residues. CDR1 is SGHTA, CDR2 FQGNSA, per germline. Deletions cut 1 base from V and 1 base from J, with 4 bases between.

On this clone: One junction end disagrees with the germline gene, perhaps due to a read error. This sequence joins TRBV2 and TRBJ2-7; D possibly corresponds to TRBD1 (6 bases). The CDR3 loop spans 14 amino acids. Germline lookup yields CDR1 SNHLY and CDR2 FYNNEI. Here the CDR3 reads CASIERDITYEQYF. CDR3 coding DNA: TGTGCCAGCATTGAACGGGACATAACCTACGAGCAGTACTTC.

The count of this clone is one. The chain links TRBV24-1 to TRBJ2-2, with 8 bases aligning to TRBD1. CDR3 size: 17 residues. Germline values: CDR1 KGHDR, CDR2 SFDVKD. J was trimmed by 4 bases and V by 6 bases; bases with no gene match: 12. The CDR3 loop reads CATSNSWGTGFTGELFF. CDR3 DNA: TGTGCCACCAGTAATTCTTGGGGGACAGGCTTCACCGGGGAGCTGTTTTTT.

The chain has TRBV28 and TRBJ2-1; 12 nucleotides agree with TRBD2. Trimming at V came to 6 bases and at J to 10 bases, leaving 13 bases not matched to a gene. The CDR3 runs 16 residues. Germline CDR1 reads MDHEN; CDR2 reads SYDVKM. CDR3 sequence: CASSLNGLAGFGEQFF. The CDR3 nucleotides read TGTGCCAGCAGCCTTAACGGACTAGCGGGGTTTGGGGAGCAGTTCTTC.

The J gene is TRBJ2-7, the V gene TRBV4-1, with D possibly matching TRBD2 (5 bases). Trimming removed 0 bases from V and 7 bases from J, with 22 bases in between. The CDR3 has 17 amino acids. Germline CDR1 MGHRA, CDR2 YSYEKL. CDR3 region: CASSQDRSGIADVEQYF. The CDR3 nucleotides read TGCGCCAGCAGCCAAGATAGGTCGGGGATAGCCGATGTAGAGCAGTACTTC.

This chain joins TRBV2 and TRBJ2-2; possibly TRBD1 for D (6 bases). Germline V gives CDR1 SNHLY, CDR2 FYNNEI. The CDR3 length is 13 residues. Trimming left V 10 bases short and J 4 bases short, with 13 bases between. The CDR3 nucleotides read TGTGCCACCACGGGACAAACCACCGGGGAGCTGTTTTTT. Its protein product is CATTGQTTGELFF.

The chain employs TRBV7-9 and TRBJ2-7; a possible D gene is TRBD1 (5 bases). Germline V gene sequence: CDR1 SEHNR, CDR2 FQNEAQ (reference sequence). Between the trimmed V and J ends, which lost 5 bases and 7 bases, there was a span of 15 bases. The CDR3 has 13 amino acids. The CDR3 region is CASSRLNPGEQYF. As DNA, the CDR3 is TGTGCCAGCAGCCGACTGAACCCAGGGGAGCAGTACTTC.

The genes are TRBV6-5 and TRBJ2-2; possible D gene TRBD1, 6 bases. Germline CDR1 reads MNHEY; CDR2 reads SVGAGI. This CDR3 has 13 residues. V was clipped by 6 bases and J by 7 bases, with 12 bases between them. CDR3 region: CASRLTGYGELFF. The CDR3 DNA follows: TGTGCCAGCAGGTTAACAGGGTACGGGGAGCTGTTTTTT.

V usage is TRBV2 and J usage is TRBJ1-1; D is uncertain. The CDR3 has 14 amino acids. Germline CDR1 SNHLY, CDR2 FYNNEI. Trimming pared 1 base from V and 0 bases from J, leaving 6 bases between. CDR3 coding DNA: TGTGCCAGCAGTGAAGGGGCATTGAACACTGAAGCTTTCTTT. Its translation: CASSEGALNTEAFF.

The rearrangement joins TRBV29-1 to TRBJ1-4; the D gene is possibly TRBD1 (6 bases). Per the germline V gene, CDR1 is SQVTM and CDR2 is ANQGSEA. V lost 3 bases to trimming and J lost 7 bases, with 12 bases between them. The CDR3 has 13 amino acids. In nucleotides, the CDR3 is TGCAGCGTTGAGGGGGCGACGGGTGAAAAACTGTTTTTT. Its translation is CSVEGATGEKLFF.

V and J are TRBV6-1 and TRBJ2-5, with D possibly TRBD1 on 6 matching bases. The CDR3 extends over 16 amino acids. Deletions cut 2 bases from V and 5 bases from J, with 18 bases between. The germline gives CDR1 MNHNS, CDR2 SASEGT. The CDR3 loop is CASSENGDTQAETQYF. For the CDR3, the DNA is TGTGCCAGCAGTGAAAACGGGGACACACAAGCCGAGACCCAGTACTTC.

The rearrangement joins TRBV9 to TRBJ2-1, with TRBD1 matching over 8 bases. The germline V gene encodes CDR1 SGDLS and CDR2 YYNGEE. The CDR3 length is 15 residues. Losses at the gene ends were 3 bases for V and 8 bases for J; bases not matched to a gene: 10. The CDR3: CASSGPGQAIYEQFF. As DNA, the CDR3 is TGTGCCAGCAGCGGGCCGGGACAGGCTATCTATGAGCAGTTCTTC.